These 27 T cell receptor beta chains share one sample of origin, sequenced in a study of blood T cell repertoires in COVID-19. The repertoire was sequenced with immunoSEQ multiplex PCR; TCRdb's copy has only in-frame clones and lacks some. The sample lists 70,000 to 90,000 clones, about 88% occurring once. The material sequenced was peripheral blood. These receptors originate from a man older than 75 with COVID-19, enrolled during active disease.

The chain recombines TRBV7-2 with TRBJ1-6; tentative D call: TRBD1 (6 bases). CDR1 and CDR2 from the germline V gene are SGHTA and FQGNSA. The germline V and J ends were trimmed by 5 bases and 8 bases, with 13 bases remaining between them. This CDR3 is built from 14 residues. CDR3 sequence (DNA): TGTGCCAGCAGCCCCCGGGACACCCATTCACCCCTCCACTTT. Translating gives CASSPRDTHSPLHF. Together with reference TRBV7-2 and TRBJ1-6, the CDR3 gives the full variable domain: GAGVSQSPSNKVTEKGKDVELRCDPISGHTALYWYRQSLGQGLEFLIYFQGNSAPDKSGLPSDRFSAERTGGSVSTLTIQRTQQEDSAVYLCASSPRDTHSPLHFGNGTRLTVT.

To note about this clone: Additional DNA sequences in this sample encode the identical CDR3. The CDR3 DNA is TGTGCCAGCAGTCTACTAGGGAATCAGCCCCAGCATTTT. Encoded protein: CASSLLGNQPQHF. The rearrangement joins TRBV27 to TRBJ1-5; D is ambiguous. The V gene's germline CDR1 is MNHEY and CDR2 SMNVEV (reference sequence). This CDR3 spans 13 amino acids. V gave up 5 bases and J gave up 4 bases, with 9 bases separating them.

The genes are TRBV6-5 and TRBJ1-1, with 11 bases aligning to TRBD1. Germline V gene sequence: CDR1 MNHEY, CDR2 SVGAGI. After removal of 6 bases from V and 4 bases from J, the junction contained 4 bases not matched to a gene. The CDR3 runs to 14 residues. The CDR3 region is CASRPGQGVTEAFF. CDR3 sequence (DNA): TGTGCCAGCAGACCGGGACAGGGGGTCACTGAAGCTTTCTTT.

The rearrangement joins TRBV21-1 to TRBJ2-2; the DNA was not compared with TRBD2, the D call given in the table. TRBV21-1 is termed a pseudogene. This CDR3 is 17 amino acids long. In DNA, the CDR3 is TGTGCCAGCAGCAAAGAAGGGGGGGCATGGAACACCGGGGAGCTGTTTTTT. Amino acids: CASSKEGGAWNTGELFF.

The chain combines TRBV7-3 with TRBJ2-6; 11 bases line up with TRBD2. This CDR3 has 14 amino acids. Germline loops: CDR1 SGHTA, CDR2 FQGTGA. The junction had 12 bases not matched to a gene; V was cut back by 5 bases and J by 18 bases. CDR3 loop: CASSRPGLAEVPTF. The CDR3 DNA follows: TGTGCCAGCAGCCGACCGGGACTAGCGGAAGTTCCGACTTTC.

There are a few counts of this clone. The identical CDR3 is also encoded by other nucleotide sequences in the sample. The CDR3: CASSRTGESGELFF. For the CDR3, the DNA is TGTGCCAGCAGCCGGACAGGGGAGAGCGGGGAGCTGTTTTTT. This chain connects TRBV6-2 or TRBV6-3 to TRBJ2-2; 9 nucleotides line up with TRBD1. The CDR3 is made up of 14 amino acids. With 6 bases clipped from V and 7 bases from J, the junction kept 6 bases outside the gene matches. The germline CDR1 and CDR2 sequences are MNHEY and SVGEGT.

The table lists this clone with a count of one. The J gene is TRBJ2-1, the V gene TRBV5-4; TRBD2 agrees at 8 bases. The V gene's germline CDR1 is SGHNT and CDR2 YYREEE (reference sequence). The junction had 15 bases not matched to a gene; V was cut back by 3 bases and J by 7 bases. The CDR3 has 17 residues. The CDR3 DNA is TGTGCCAGCAGCTCTGGCGGGGTGCGGGGGGCTAATAATGAGCAGTTCTTC. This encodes CASSSGGVRGANNEQFF.

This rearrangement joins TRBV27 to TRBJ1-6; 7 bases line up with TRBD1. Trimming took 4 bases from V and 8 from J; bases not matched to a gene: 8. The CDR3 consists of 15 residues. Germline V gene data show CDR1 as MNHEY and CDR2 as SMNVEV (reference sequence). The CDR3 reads CASSSGQPSHSPLHF. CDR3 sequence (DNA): TGTGCCAGCAGTTCGGGACAGCCGTCCCATTCACCCCTCCACTTT.

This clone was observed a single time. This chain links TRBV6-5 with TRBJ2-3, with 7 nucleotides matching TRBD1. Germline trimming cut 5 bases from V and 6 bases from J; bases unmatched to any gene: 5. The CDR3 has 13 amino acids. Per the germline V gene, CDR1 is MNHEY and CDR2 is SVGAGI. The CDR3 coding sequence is TGTGCCAGCAGTCTCCGACAGGGCGATACGCAGTATTTT. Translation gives CASSLRQGDTQYF.

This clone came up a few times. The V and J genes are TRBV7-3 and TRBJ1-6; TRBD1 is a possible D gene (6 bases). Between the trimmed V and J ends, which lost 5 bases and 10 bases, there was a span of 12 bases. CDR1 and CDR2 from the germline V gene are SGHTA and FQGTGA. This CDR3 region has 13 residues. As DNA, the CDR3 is TGTGCCAGCAGCCCGGGGGGGCTATCACCCCTCCACTTT. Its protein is CASSPGGLSPLHF.

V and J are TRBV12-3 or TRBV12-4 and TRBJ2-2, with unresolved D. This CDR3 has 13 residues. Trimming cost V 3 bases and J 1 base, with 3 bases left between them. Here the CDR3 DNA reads TGTGCCAGCAGTTTCGGGAACACCGGGGAGCTGTTTTTT. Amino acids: CASSFGNTGELFF.

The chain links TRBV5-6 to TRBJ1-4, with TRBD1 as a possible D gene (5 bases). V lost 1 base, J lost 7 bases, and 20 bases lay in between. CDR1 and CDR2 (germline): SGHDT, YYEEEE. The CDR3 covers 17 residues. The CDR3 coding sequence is TGTGCCAGCAGCTTGATGCAGGGAAGTTCATTGGGTGAAAAACTGTTTTTT. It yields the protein CASSLMQGSSLGEKLFF. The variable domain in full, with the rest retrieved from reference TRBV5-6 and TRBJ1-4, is DAGVTQSPTHLIKTRGQQVTLRCSPKSGHDTVSWYQQALGQGPQFIFQYYEEEERQRGNFPDRFSGHQFPNYSSELNVNALLLGDSALYLCASSLMQGSSLGEKLFFGSGTQLSVL.

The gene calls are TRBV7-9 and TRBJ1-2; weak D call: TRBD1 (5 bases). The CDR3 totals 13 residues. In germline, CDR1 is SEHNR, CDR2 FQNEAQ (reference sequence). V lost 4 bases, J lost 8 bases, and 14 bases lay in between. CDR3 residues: CASSSDSAIGYTF. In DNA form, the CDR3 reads TGTGCCAGCAGCTCTGACAGTGCAATAGGCTACACCTTC.

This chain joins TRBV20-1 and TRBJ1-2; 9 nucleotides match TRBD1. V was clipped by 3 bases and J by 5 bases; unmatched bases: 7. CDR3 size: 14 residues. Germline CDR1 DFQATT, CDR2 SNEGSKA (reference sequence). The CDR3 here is CSASPRTGEYGYTF. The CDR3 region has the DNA TGCAGTGCTAGTCCCCGGACAGGGGAATATGGCTACACCTTC.

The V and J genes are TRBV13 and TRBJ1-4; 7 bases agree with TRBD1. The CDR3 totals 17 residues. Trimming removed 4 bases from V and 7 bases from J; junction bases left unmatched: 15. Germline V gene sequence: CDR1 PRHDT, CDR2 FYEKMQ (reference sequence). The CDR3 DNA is TGTGCCAGCAGCTCTCCGGGACAGTCTGGCGGTGGTGAAAAACTGTTTTTT. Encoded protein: CASSSPGQSGGGEKLFF.

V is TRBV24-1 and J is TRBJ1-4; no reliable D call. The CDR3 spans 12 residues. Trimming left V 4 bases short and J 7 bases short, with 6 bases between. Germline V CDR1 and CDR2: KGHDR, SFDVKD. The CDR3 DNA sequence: TGTGCCACCAGTGAGAGTAGTGAAAAACTGTTTTTT. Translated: CATSESSEKLFF.

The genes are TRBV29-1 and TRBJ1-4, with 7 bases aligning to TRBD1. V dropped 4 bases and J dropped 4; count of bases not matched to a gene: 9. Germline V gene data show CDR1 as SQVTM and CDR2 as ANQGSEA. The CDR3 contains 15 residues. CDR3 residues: CSVGGTGAVNEKLFF. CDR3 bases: TGCAGCGTTGGGGGAACAGGGGCGGTTAATGAAAAACTGTTTTTT.

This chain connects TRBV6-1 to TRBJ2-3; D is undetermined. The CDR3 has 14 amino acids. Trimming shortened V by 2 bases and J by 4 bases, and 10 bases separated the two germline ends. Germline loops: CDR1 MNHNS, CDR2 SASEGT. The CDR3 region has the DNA TGTGCCAGCAGTGAAAGCCTTCCCCCAGATACGCAGTATTTT. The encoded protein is CASSESLPPDTQYF.

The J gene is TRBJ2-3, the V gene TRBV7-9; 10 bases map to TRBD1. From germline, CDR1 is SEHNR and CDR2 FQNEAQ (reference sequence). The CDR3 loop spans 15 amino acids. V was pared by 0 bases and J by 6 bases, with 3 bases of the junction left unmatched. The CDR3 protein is CASSLADRGSDTQYF. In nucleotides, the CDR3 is TGTGCCAGCAGCTTAGCGGACAGGGGGTCGGATACGCAGTATTTT.

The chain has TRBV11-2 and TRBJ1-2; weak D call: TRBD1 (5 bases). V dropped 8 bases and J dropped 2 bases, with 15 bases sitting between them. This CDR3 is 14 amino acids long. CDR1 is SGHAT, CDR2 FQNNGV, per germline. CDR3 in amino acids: CASGRAGRNYGYTF. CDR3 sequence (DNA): TGTGCCAGCGGCAGGGCAGGAAGGAACTATGGCTACACCTTC.

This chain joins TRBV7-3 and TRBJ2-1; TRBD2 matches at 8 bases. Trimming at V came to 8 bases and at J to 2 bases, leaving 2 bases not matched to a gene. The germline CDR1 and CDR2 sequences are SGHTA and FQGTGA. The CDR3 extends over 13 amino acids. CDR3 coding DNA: TGTGCCAGCGGTAGCGGGGCCTACAATGAGCAGTTCTTC. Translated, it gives CASGSGAYNEQFF.

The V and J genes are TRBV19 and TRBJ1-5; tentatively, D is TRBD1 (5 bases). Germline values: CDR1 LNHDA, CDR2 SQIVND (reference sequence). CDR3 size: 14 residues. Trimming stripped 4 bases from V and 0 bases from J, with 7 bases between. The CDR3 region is CASSSGGSNQPQHF. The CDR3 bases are TGTGCCAGTAGTAGCGGGGGTAGCAATCAGCCCCAGCATTTT.

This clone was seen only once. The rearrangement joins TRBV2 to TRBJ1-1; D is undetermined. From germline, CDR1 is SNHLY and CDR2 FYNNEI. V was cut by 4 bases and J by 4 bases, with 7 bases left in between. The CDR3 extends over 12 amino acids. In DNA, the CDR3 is TGTGCCAGCAGTGGGCTAGGCACTGAAGCTTTCTTT. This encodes CASSGLGTEAFF.

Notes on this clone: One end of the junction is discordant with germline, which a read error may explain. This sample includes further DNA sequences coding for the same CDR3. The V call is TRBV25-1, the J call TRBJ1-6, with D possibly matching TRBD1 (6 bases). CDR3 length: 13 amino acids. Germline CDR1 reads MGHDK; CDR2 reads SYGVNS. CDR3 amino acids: CASTRGENSPLHF. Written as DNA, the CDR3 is TGCGCCAGCACCAGGGGAGAGAATTCACCCCTCCACTTT.

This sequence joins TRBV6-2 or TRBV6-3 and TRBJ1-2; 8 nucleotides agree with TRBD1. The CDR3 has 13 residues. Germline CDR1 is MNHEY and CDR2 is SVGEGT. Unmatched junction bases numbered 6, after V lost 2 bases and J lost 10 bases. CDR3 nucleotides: TGTGCCAGCAGTTACGGGACAGGCTCATACTACACCTTC. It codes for CASSYGTGSYYTF.

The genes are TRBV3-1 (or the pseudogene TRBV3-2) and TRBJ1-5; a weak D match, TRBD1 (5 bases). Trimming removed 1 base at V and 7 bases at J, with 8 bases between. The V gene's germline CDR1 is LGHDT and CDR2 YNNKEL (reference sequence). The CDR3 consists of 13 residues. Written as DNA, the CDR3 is TGTGCCAGCAGCCAAGGGGGGGGGCAGCCCCAGCATTTT. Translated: CASSQGGGQPQHF.

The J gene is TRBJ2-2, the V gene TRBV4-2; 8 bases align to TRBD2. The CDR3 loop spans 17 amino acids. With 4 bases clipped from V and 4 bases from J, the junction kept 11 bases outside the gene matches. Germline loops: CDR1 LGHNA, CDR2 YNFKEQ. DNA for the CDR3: TGTGCCAGCAGCCCAGTTTCGGGGACTAGAGCCACCGGGGAGCTGTTTTTT. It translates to CASSPVSGTRATGELFF.